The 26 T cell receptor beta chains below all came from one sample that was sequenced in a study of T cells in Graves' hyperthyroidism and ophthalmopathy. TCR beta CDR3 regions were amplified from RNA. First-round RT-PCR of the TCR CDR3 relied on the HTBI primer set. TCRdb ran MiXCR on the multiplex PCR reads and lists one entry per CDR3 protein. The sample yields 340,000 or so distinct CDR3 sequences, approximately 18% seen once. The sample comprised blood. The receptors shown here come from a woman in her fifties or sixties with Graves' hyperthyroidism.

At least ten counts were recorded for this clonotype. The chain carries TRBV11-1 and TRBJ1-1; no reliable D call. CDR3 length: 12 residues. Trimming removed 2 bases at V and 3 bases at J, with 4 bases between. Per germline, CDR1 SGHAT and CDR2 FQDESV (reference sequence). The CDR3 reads CASSLTDTEAFF. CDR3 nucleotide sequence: TGTGCCAGCAGCTTAACGGACACTGAAGCTTTCTTT.

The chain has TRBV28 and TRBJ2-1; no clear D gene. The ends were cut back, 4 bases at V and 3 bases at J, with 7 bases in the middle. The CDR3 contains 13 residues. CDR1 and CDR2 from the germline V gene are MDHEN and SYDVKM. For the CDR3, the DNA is TGTGCCAGCAGTTCAGTGGACTACAATGAGCAGTTCTTC. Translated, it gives CASSSVDYNEQFF.

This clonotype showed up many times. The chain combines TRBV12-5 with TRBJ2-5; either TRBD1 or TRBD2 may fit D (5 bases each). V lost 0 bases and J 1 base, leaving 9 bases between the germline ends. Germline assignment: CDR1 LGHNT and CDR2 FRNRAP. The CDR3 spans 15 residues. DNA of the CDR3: TGTGCTAGTGGTTTGGTACAGGCGGGCCAAGAGACCCAGTACTTC. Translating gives CASGLVQAGQETQYF.

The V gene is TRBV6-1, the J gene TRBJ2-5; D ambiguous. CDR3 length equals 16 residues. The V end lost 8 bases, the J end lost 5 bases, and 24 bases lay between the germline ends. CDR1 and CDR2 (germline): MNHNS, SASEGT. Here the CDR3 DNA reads TGTGCCAGCTACCGAGGTCGGACGCCGGTCGCGGAGACCCAGTACTTC. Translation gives CASYRGRTPVAETQYF.

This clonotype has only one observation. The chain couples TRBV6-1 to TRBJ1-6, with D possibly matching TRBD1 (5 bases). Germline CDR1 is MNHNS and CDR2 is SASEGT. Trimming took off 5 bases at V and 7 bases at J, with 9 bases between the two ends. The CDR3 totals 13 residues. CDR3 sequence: CASSRAGNSPLHF. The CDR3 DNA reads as TGTGCCAGCAGTAGGGCAGGGAATTCACCCCTCCACTTT.

Here the CDR3 DNA reads TGTGCCAGCACAAGCCCCATGAACACTGAAGCTTTCTTT. Amino acid sequence: CASTSPMNTEAFF. The rearrangement joins TRBV7-9 to TRBJ1-1; no definite D call. The CDR3 runs to 13 residues. The V gene lost 7 bases and the J gene lost 0 bases, with 9 bases spanning the gap. In germline, CDR1 is SEHNR, CDR2 FQNEAQ (reference sequence).

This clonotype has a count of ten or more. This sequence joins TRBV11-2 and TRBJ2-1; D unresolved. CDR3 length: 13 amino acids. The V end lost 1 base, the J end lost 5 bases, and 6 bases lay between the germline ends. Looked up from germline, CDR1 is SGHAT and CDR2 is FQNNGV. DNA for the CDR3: TGTGCCAGCAGCTTAGTTGTGAACAATGAGCAGTTCTTC. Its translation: CASSLVVNNEQFF. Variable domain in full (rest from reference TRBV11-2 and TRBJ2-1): EAGVAQSPRYKIIEKRQSVAFWCNPISGHATLYWYQQILGQGPKLLIQFQNNGVVDDSQLPKDRFSAERLKGVDSTLKIQPAKLEDSAVYLCASSLVVNNEQFFGPGTRLTVL.

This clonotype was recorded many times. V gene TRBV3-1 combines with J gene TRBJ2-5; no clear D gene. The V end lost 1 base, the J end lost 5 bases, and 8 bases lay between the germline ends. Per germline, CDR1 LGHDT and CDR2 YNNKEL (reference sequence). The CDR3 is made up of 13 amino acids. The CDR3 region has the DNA TGTGCCAGCAGCCAAGCTAATACGGAGACCCAGTACTTC. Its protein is CASSQANTETQYF.

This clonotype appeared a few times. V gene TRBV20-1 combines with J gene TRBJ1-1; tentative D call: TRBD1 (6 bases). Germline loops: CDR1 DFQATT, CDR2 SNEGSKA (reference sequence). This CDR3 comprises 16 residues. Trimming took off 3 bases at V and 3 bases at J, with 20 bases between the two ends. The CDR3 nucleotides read TGCAGTGCTAGCTCCGTTGGGGGCGTATCAGACACTGAAGCTTTCTTT. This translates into CSASSVGGVSDTEAFF.

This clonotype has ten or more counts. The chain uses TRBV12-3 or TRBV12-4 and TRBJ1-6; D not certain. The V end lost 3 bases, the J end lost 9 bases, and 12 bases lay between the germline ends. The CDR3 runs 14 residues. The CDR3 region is CASSFEGPTSPLHF. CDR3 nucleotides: TGTGCCAGCAGTTTTGAAGGACCTACTTCACCCCTCCACTTT.

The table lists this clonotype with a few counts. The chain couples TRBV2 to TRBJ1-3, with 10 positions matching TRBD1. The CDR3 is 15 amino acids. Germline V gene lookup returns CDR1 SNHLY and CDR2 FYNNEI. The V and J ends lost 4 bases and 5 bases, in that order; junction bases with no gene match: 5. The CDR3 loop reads CASSAPGQGRNTIYF. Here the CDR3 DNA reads TGTGCCAGCAGTGCTCCGGGACAGGGGAGAAACACCATATATTTT.

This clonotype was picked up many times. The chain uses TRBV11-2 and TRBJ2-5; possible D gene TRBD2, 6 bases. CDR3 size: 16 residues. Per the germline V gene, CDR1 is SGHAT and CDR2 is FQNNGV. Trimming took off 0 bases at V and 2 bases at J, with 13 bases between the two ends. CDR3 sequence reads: CASSLDAGRLQETQYF. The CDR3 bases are TGTGCCAGCAGCTTAGATGCGGGACGGCTACAAGAGACCCAGTACTTC.

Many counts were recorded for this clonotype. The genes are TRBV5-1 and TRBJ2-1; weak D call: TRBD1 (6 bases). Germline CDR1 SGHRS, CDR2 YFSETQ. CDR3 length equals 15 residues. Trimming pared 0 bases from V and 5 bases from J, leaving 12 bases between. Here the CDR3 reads CASSLEGTSNNEQFF. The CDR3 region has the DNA TGCGCCAGCAGCTTGGAAGGGACATCGAACAATGAGCAGTTCTTC. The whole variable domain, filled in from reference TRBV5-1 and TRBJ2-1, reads KAGVTQTPRYLIKTRGQQVTLSCSPISGHRSVSWYQQTPGQGLQFLFEYFSETQRNKGNFPGRFSGRQFSNSRSEMNVSTLELGDSALYLCASSLEGTSNNEQFFGPGTRLTVL.

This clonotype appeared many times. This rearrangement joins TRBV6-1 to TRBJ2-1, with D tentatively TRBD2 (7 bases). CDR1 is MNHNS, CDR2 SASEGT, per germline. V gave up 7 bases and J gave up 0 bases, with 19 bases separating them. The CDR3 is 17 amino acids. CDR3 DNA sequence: TGTGCCAGCACCTTTGGGGGCGGGGGTAGCTCCTACAATGAGCAGTTCTTC. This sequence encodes CASTFGGGGSSYNEQFF.

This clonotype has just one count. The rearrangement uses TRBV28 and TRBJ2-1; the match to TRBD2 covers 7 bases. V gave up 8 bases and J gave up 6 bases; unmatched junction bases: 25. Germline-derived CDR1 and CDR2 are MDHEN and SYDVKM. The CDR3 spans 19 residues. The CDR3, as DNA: TGTGCCAGCGACGTCGCGGGTTTTTTCGGGAGGACGACCTCCAATGAGCAGTTCTTC. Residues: CASDVAGFFGRTTSNEQFF. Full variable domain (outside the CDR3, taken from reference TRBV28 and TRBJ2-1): DVKVTQSSRYLVKRTGEKVFLECVQDMDHENMFWYRQDPGLGLRLIYFSYDVKMKEKGDIPEGYSVSREKKERFSLILESASTNQTSMYLCASDVAGFFGRTTSNEQFFGPGTRLTVL.

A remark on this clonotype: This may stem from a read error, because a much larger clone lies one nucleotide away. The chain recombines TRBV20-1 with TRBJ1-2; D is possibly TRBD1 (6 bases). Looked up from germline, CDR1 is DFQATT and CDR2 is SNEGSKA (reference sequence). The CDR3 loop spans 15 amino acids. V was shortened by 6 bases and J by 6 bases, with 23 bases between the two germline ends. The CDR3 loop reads CSAGQGGNGENGYTF. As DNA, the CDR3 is TGCAGTGCGGGGCAAGGGGGGAACGGGGAGAATGGCTACACCTTC.

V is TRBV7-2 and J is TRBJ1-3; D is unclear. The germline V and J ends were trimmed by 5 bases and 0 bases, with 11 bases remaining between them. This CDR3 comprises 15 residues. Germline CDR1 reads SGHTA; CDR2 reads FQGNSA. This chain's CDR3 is CASSPSRLSGNTIYF. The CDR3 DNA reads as TGTGCCAGCAGCCCCTCCCGGCTCTCTGGAAACACCATATATTTT.

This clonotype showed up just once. The CDR3 sequence is CASSPMAGAYNEQFF. The CDR3 nucleotides are TGTGCCAGTAGTCCAATGGCGGGGGCCTACAATGAGCAGTTCTTC. The genes are TRBV19 and TRBJ2-1, with TRBD2 matching 7 bases. Germline CDR1 LNHDA, CDR2 SQIVND (reference sequence). The CDR3 is 15 residues long. Germline trimming cut 5 bases from V and 2 bases from J; bases unmatched to any gene: 6.

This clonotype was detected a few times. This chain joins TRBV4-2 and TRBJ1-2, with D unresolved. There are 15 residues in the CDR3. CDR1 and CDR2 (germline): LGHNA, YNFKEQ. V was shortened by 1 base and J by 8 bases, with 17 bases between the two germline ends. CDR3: CASSQALNSVYGYTF. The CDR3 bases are TGTGCCAGCAGCCAAGCCCTTAATTCGGTCTACGGCTACACCTTC.

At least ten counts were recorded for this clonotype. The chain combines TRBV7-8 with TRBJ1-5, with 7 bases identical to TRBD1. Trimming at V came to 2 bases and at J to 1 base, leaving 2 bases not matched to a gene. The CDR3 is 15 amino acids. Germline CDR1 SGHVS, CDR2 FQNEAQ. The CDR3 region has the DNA TGTGCCAGCAGCTTAATACAGGGGAGCAATCAGCCCCAGCATTTT. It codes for CASSLIQGSNQPQHF.

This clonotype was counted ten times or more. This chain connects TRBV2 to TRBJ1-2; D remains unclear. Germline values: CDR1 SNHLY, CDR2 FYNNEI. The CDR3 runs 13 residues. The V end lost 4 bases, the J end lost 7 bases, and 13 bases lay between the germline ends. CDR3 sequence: CASSANGSGGYTF. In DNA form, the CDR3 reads TGTGCCAGCAGTGCAAACGGATCTGGTGGCTACACCTTC. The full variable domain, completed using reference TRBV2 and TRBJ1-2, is EPEVTQTPSHQVTQMGQEVILRCVPISNHLYFYWYRQILGQKVEFLVSFYNNEISEKSEIFDDQFSVERPDGSNFTLKIRSTKLEDSAMYFCASSANGSGGYTFGSGTRLTVV.

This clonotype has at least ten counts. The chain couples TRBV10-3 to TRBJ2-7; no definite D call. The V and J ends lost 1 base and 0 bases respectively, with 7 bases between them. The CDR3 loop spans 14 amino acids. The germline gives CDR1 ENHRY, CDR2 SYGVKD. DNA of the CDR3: TGTGCCATCAGTGAGTTAGGGTCCTCCTACGAGCAGTACTTC. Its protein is CAISELGSSYEQYF.

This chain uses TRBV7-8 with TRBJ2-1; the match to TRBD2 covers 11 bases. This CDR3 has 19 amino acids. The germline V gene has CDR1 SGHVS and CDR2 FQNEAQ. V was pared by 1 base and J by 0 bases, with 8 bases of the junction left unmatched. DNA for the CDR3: TGTGCCAGCAGCTTAGAGTTTAGCGGGAGGGTAAGCTCCTACAATGAGCAGTTCTTC. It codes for CASSLEFSGRVSSYNEQFF.

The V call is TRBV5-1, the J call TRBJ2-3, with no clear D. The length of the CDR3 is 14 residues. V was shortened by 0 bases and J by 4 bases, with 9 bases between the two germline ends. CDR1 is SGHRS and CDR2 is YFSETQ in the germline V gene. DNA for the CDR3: TGCGCCAGCAGCTTGGCTCGGAGCGCAGATACGCAGTATTTT. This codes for CASSLARSADTQYF.

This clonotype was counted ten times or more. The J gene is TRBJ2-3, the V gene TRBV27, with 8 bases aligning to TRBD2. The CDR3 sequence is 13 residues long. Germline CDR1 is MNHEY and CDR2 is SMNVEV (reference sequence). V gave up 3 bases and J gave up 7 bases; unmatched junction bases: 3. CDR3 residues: CASSFQRENTQYF. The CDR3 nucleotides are TGTGCCAGCAGTTTCCAGCGGGAGAATACGCAGTATTTT.

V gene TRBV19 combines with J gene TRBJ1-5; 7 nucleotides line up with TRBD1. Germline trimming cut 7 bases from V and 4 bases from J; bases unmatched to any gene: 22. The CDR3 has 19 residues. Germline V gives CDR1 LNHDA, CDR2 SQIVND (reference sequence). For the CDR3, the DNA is TGTGCCAGTACCCCCCTCGAGAGGAGGGGGCTCTTGTGGAATCAGCCCCAGCATTTT. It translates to CASTPLERRGLLWNQPQHF.